The source of this TCR beta chain is a study of T cells after posttransplantation cyclophosphamide. To note about this clone: As yet, its antigen is unknown.

CDR3 length equals 18 residues. V was clipped by 5 bases and J by 0 bases, with 17 bases between them. From germline, CDR1 is SGHAT and CDR2 FQDESV (reference sequence). Study results and limitations: Later post-transplant blood repertoires were often dominated by donor CD8+ memory clones. Recipient CMV seropositivity and CMV reactivation strongly tracked TRB clonality. Skin or GI-infiltrating T cells shared few TRB sequences with blood.

Assay: immunoSEQ multiplex PCR; the TCRdb copy retains only in-frame clones and omits some. Here the sample spans roughly 30,000 clones, roughly 90% being singletons. The TCR sequence derives from a woman in her thirties or forties with a blood cancer, CMV-positive, and with a related stem cell donor. The sample comprised PBMCs. V gene TRBV11-1 combines with J gene TRBJ1-6; no clear D. Here the CDR3 reads CASSRTREGSSYNSPLHF. CDR3 coding DNA: TGTGCCAGCAGCCGTACGAGGGAGGGAAGCTCCTATAATTCACCCCTCCACTTT.